Listed here are 5 T cell receptor beta chains from one sample, sequenced in a study of T cells in Graves' hyperthyroidism and ophthalmopathy. Researchers amplified the TCR beta CDR3 regions from RNA transcripts. First-round RT-PCR with HTBI primers amplified the TCR CDR3 region. One entry per CDR3 protein results from TCRdb running MiXCR on the multiplex PCR reads. The sample shows some 800,000 distinct CDR3 sequences, 38% of them seen only once. Sample: blood. The receptor source for this set is a man aged 18 to 30 with Graves' hyperthyroidism.

The V and J genes are TRBV7-9 and TRBJ1-5; D remains ambiguous. Germline V gene lookup returns CDR1 SEHNR and CDR2 FQNEAQ (reference sequence). The CDR3 extends over 15 amino acids. V lost 5 bases and J 3 bases, leaving 14 bases between the germline ends. CDR3 loop: CASSQDGGTNQPQHF. The CDR3 region has the DNA TGTGCCAGCAGCCAAGACGGTGGCACCAATCAGCCCCAGCATTTT.

CDR3 region: CSVGNIRSGANVLTF. For the CDR3, the DNA is TGCAGCGTTGGCAATATACGCTCTGGGGCCAACGTCCTGACTTTC. The chain combines TRBV29-1 with TRBJ2-6; D gene uncertain. Germline V CDR1 and CDR2: SQVTM, ANQGSEA. This CDR3 has 15 residues. V lost 4 bases and J lost 0, with 10 bases in between.

A few counts support this clonotype. The V gene is TRBV30, the J gene TRBJ1-1; D not resolved. This CDR3 is 11 amino acids long. Germline CDR1 reads GTSNPN; CDR2 reads SVGIG (reference sequence). Trimming left V 4 bases short and J 10 bases short, with 13 bases between. CDR3 loop: CAWTVAGRAFF. DNA for the CDR3: TGTGCCTGGACAGTGGCCGGCCGAGCTTTCTTT. The entire variable domain, with the rest obtained from reference TRBV30 and TRBJ1-1, is as follows: SQTIHQWPATLVQPVGSPLSLECTVEGTSNPNLYWYRQAAGRGLQLLFYSVGIGQISSEVPQNLSASRPQDRQFILSSKKLLLSDSGFYLCAWTVAGRAFFGQGTRLTVV.

This chain connects TRBV29-1 to TRBJ1-1; D is perhaps TRBD1 (6 bases). CDR1 is SQVTM, CDR2 ANQGSEA, per germline. CDR3 length equals 10 residues. V lost 5 bases to trimming and J lost 10 bases, with 11 bases between them. The DNA for the CDR3 is TGCAGCGTTCCAGGGACAAGAGCTTTCTTT. Its protein product is CSVPGTRAFF.

This clonotype was recorded a few times. The chain recombines TRBV19 with TRBJ2-7, with D tentatively TRBD1 or TRBD2 (5 bases each). The CDR3 is 19 residues long. Trimming removed 5 bases at V and 2 bases at J, with 28 bases between. From germline, CDR1 is LNHDA and CDR2 SQIVND (reference sequence). CDR3 in amino acids: CASSSRGGRQTSPAYEQYF. The CDR3, as DNA: TGTGCCAGTAGTTCCCGGGGCGGCAGGCAAACTTCCCCCGCCTACGAGCAGTACTTC.